This TCR beta chain was identified in a study of response to subunit inactivated influenza vaccine. TCRdb reanalysed the RT-PCR reads using MiXCR and keeps one entry per CDR3 protein. Of some 850,000 distinct CDR3 sequences detected, about a fifth appear once; the ten largest clones hold roughly a tenth. This clonotype was detected ten times or more. V lost 1 base to trimming and J lost 3 bases; unmatched junction nucleotides: 9. In germline, CDR1 is DFQATT, CDR2 SNEGSKA (reference sequence). The CDR3 consists of 15 residues. Sequenced material: PBMCs from blood, taken 4 to 6 days after vaccination. The sequence derives from a man in his fifties or sixties who received an inactivated influenza vaccine. The chain links TRBV20-1 to TRBJ2-7; 7 bases are shared with TRBD2. The CDR3 DNA reads as TGCAGTGCTAGAGCGCCTATGGGCGGGGGCTACGAGCAGTACTTC. This encodes CSARAPMGGGYEQYF.